The sample holds a few counts of the clone carrying this T cell receptor (beta chain). Its antigen remains unidentified. The record originates from a study of blood T cells in healthy people across ages. Study observations and caveats: A greater number of naive CD4+ cells and higher diversity distinguished long-lived donors from aged donors. Donor CMV status, an unknown factor, possibly confounded changes in expanded clonotypes. What prevented conclusive comparison of naive and antigen-experienced cells was that PBMCs were unsorted.

Germline V lookup: CDR1 ENHRY, CDR2 SYGVKD. With 2 bases removed from V and 6 bases from J, the gap between germline ends came to 14 bases. The CDR3 length is 15 residues. Each sample yielded at least 6 million isolated PBMCs. For the second PCR, which ran for roughly 6 to 12 cycles, a sample-barcoded 5' primer and a J-beta primer mix were used. TCRdb passed the 5' RACE reads through MiXCR, listing each CDR3 protein once. The sample lists about 1,800,000 distinct CDR3 sequences; about 28% were seen once. The gene calls are TRBV10-3 and TRBJ2-1; TRBD1 is a possible D gene (6 bases). The sample taken for sequencing was blood. This receptor was identified in a young woman in good health. The CDR3 DNA is TGTGCCATCAGTGAGAGGGGGAGTGTAATCAATGAGCAGTTCTTC. It codes for CAISERGSVINEQFF.